Listed below are T cell receptor beta chains from one sample, sequenced in a study of blood T cell repertoires in COVID-19. Sequenced by immunoSEQ multiplex PCR; TCRdb stores in-frame clones only, minus some. Of some 38,000 clones listed, 80% to 90% are singletons. Sequences were obtained from peripheral blood. The receptor set was obtained from a man between 60 and 70 years old in a cohort sampled during active COVID-19. Both conserved end residues are part of each CDR3. Each record gives: clone size, V gene, J gene, D gene, CDR3 DNA, CDR3 protein. A D gene is named only where the DNA matches it firmly. A row's size may be missing; if present it is once, few, many or a size class.

NA	TRBV28	TRBJ2-6	TRBD1	TGTGCCAGCAGCCTGGGACAGGGGGCGCGGAGTCCTGGGGCCAACGTCCTGACTTTC	CASSLGQGARSPGANVLTF
NA	TRBV20-1	TRBJ1-6	NA	TGCAGTGCTAGTACAGGGCCTAATTCACCCCTCCACTTT	CSASTGPNSPLHF
NA	TRBV30	TRBJ1-5	TRBD1	TGTGCCTGGAGCTCGGGACAGGGGAATCAGCCCCAGCATTTT	CAWSSGQGNQPQHF
NA	TRBV3-1/TRBV3-2	TRBJ2-1	NA	TGTGCCAGCAGCCAAGATCTGGGGACTCTTAATGAGCAGTTCTTC	CASSQDLGTLNEQFF
NA	TRBV2	TRBJ2-5	TRBD2	TGTGCCAGCAGTGTCCGACTAGCGGGGGGCGGGGGGACCCAGTACTTC	CASSVRLAGGGGTQYF
NA	TRBV11-2	TRBJ1-2	NA	TGTGCCAGCAGCCCCGATAAAACTATTGGCTACACCTTC	CASSPDKTIGYTF
NA	TRBV18	TRBJ1-1	TRBD1	TGTGCCAGCTCACCACTTGGTCGACAGGGGGCGGGGGCTTTCTTT	CASSPLGRQGAGAFF
NA	TRBV11-3	TRBJ2-1	TRBD2	TGTGCCAGCAGCTTAGAAATGCTAGCGGGAGGCTCCTACAATGAGCAGTTCTTC	CASSLEMLAGGSYNEQFF
NA	TRBV4-3	TRBJ2-3	NA	TGCGCCAGCAGCCAAGAAATGGCGGATAGCACAGATACGCAGTATTTT	CASSQEMADSTDTQYF
NA	TRBV21-1	TRBJ2-7	NA	TGTGCCAGCAGCAACTGGACTGTCGGAGGCGAGCAGTACTTC	CASSNWTVGGEQYF
NA	TRBV6-6	TRBJ1-5	NA	TGTGCCAGCAGTGGAGGCGGGGTTAAACATTTT	CASSGGGVKHF
NA	TRBV11-2	TRBJ2-7	TRBD2	TGTGCCAGCAGCATAAGGGGGACTAGCCCAGCCGAGCAGTACTTC	CASSIRGTSPAEQYF
NA	TRBV6-1	TRBJ2-2	NA	TGTGCCAGCAGTGAGATACTGACCGGGGAGCTGTTTTTT	CASSEILTGELFF
NA	TRBV4-1	TRBJ2-3	TRBD2	TGCGCCAGCAGCCATGAAGAGGGACCCGGACTAGGAAGAGATACGCAGTATTTT	CASSHEEGPGLGRDTQYF
NA	TRBV5-5	TRBJ1-5	NA	TGTGCCAGCAGCTTGATGAACGGAGATCAGCCCCAGCATTTT	CASSLMNGDQPQHF
NA	TRBV27	TRBJ2-4	NA	TGTGCCAGCAGCCCTGGGACTTTCCTGCATCAGTACTTC	CASSPGTFLHQYF
large	TRBV15	TRBJ1-4	TRBD1	TGTGCCACCAGCAGAGGGGACAGTACCAATGAAAAACTGTTTTTT	CATSRGDSTNEKLFF
once	TRBV5-4	TRBJ1-6	NA	TGTGCCAGCAGCCGCGAGGTGAATTCACCCCTCCACTTT	CASSREVNSPLHF
once	TRBV6-5	TRBJ2-7	TRBD1	TGTGCCAGCAGGGGACAGGGGACGAGTCACGAGCAGTACTTC	CASRGQGTSHEQYF
NA	TRBV18	TRBJ1-6	TRBD1	TGTGCCAGCTCACCAATATCTGGGGACAGGGGCGATTCACCCCTCCACTTT	CASSPISGDRGDSPLHF
once	TRBV28	TRBJ1-5	NA	TGTGCCAGCAGTCCAACGAGGAACTATAGCAATCAGCCCCAGCATTTT	CASSPTRNYSNQPQHF
NA	TRBV27	TRBJ2-7	NA	TGTGCCAGCAGTTTATCCCAGGGCTGGGGCGAGCAGTACTTC	CASSLSQGWGEQYF
NA	TRBV25-1	TRBJ2-2	NA	TGTGCCAGCAAGGGCGGGTACACCGGGGAGCTGTTTTTT	CASKGGYTGELFF
NA	TRBV5-5	TRBJ2-7	NA	TGTGCCAGCAGCTTCGTCGGCTCCTACGAGCAGTACTTC	CASSFVGSYEQYF
NA	TRBV10-2	TRBJ2-7	NA	TGCGCCAGCAGTTTAAGGGGGAGCGAGCAGTACTTC	CASSLRGSEQYF
NA	TRBV2	TRBJ1-1	NA	TGTGCCAGCCGGACAGTGAACACTGAAGCTTTCTTT	CASRTVNTEAFF
NA	TRBV12-3/TRBV12-4	TRBJ2-7	NA	TGTGCCAGCAGTTTCGAGGGCTACGAGCAGTACTTC	CASSFEGYEQYF
NA	TRBV7-9	TRBJ1-4	TRBD1	TGTGCCACCGACAGGGGGGGGGAAAAACTGTTTTTT	CATDRGGEKLFF
NA	TRBV28	TRBJ1-3	NA	TGTGCCAGCAGTTTATCAGGAGGAGGAGGAAACACCATATATTTT	CASSLSGGGGNTIYF
once	TRBV27	TRBJ1-5	NA	TGTGCCAGCAGTTGGGGCAAGGATCAGCCCCAGCATTTT	CASSWGKDQPQHF
NA	TRBV28	TRBJ2-2	NA	TGTGCCAGCAGCCGGAGTGGGGAGCTGTTTTTT	CASSRSGELFF
few	TRBV10-3	TRBJ1-1	NA	TGTGCCATCAGTGGGCCGGGTTTGAACACTGAAGCTTTCTTT	CAISGPGLNTEAFF
NA	TRBV4-1	TRBJ1-5	NA	TGCGCCAGCAGCCTAAACCCTCCAGGAGCGGTGGATCAGCCCCAGCATTTT	CASSLNPPGAVDQPQHF
NA	TRBV19	TRBJ1-5	TRBD1	TGTGCCAGTAGGCAAGAACAGGGGCGCCAGCCCCAGCATTTT	CASRQEQGRQPQHF
NA	TRBV15	TRBJ1-5	NA	TGTGCCACCAGCAGAGATGTCCAAAGGGCCGGGGATCGGCCCCAGCATTTT	CATSRDVQRAGDRPQHF
few	TRBV5-1	TRBJ2-1	TRBD1	TGCGCCAGCAGCACCGGGACAGGCCGAGGTGAGCAGTTCTTC	CASSTGTGRGEQFF
NA	TRBV9	TRBJ2-7	TRBD1	TGTGCCAGCAGCAGAGGACAGGGGGCCCTCGAGCAGTACTTC	CASSRGQGALEQYF
NA	TRBV6-6	TRBJ2-7	NA	TGTGCCAGCAATCACACCTACGAGCAGTACTTC	CASNHTYEQYF
few	TRBV9	TRBJ1-3	NA	TGTGCCAGCAGCGTAGCCGGCTCTGGAAACACCATATATTTT	CASSVAGSGNTIYF
NA	TRBV5-1	TRBJ2-5	TRBD1	TGCGCCAGCAGCCCAGGGGGCGTGGGAGAGACCCAGTACTTC	CASSPGGVGETQYF
NA	TRBV5-1	TRBJ2-7	TRBD1	TGCGCCAGCAGGCCGTGGGGACAGGCCTACGAGCAGTACTTC	CASRPWGQAYEQYF
NA	TRBV11-3	TRBJ1-6	NA	TGTGCCAGCAGCTTAGATCGGCCCAGGGGAGAATCACCCCTCCACTTT	CASSLDRPRGESPLHF
NA	TRBV7-2	TRBJ2-7	TRBD2	TGTGCCAGCAGCTTAGTCTTGTCTAGCGGGGGGAGCGAGCAGTACTTC	CASSLVLSSGGSEQYF
NA	TRBV5-6	TRBJ2-7	TRBD1	TGTGCCAGCAGCTTGGGGACAGGGATATACGAGCAGTACTTC	CASSLGTGIYEQYF
NA	TRBV5-1	TRBJ2-3	TRBD1	TGCGCCAGCACTACCAGGGGGCCGGCCACAGATACGCAGTATTTT	CASTTRGPATDTQYF
NA	TRBV6-1	TRBJ1-5	TRBD1	TGTGCCAGCAGTGAGAATAATGGCGGGGGGACAGGGTACAATCAGCCCCAGCATTTT	CASSENNGGGTGYNQPQHF
NA	TRBV6-6	TRBJ2-5	TRBD1	TGTGCCAGCAGTTACTCGAGAGGACAGGGGACGGAGACCCAGTACTTC	CASSYSRGQGTETQYF
NA	TRBV30	TRBJ2-3	NA	TGTGCCCAATTGACAGGCCTCACAGATACGCAGTATTTT	CAQLTGLTDTQYF
once	TRBV7-9	TRBJ2-1	TRBD2	TGTGCCAGCACCAGAGGGACTAGCTCCTACAATGAGCAGTTCTTC	CASTRGTSSYNEQFF
NA	TRBV5-1	TRBJ2-7	TRBD2	TGCGCCAGCAGCTTGGAGGCTAGCGGGAGTTCCGAGCAGTACTTC	CASSLEASGSSEQYF
few	TRBV5-4	TRBJ2-4	TRBD2	TGTGCCAGCAGACTAGGGAGGGGCGGGGACTCGCACTTC	CASRLGRGGDSHF
NA	TRBV5-5	TRBJ2-2	NA	TGTGCCAGCGACCAGGGAAGCACCGGGGAGCTGTTTTTT	CASDQGSTGELFF
NA	TRBV11-3	TRBJ2-1	TRBD2	TGTGCCAGCAGCTTCTTTAGCGGGGGGGCGTTGAACAATGAGCAGTTCTTC	CASSFFSGGALNNEQFF
once	TRBV5-1	TRBJ2-5	TRBD1	TGCGCCAGCAGCCTCTCCCCCTCCGGGACAGAAGAGACCCAGTACTTC	CASSLSPSGTEETQYF
NA	TRBV3-1/TRBV3-2	TRBJ2-6	NA	TGTGCCAGCAGCCAAGAAACCGGGTCTGGGGCCAACGTCCTGACTTTC	CASSQETGSGANVLTF
few	TRBV11-2	TRBJ2-2	TRBD2	TGTGCCAGCAGCCGCCGGGGGACTAGCGGGATCGCTTACACCGGGGAGCTGTTTTTT	CASSRRGTSGIAYTGELFF
NA	TRBV5-1	TRBJ2-7	NA	TGCGCCAGCAGCTTGCCTAGGTCCTACGAGCAGTACTTC	CASSLPRSYEQYF
NA	TRBV7-6	TRBJ2-2	NA	TGTGCCAGCAGCTTAGCCCGACACACAAACACCGGGGAGCTGTTTTTT	CASSLARHTNTGELFF